A selection of T cell receptor beta chains follows, all from one sample in a study of T cell repertoires in cytomegalovirus infection. TCRdb independently ran MiXCR on the reads; one entry per CDR3 protein. The table includes 200,000 to 300,000 distinct CDR3 sequences, roughly 12% detected once. The sequencing input was PBMCs. The receptors derive from a human donor in good health (CMV status not recorded). Some clones in this sample may be carry-over from other donors' samples. Each CDR3 is given without its conserved first and last residue. Each record gives: V gene, J gene, CDR3 protein.

v_call: TRBV7-3
j_call: TRBJ2-2
cdr3_aa: ASSRSRGQANTGELF

v_call: TRBV6-2/TRBV6-3
j_call: TRBJ2-5
cdr3_aa: ASADRTIRGGETQY

v_call: TRBV7-2
j_call: TRBJ1-5
cdr3_aa: ASSPEGAYQPQH

v_call: TRBV5-1
j_call: TRBJ1-4
cdr3_aa: ASSPATGGMTNEKLF

v_call: TRBV24-1
j_call: TRBJ2-2
cdr3_aa: ATSDHGRGYTGELF

v_call: TRBV11-1
j_call: TRBJ2-2
cdr3_aa: ASSPNRAGELF

v_call: TRBV7-2
j_call: TRBJ2-3
cdr3_aa: ASSSARGTDTQY

v_call: TRBV25-1
j_call: TRBJ2-1
cdr3_aa: ASSRGQLNNEQF

v_call: TRBV6-5
j_call: TRBJ1-2
cdr3_aa: ASSYTVAGGYYGYT

v_call: TRBV19
j_call: TRBJ2-2
cdr3_aa: ASGVGTGYTGELF

v_call: TRBV15
j_call: TRBJ2-7
cdr3_aa: AISTGTGVSYEQY

v_call: TRBV6-4
j_call: TRBJ1-1
cdr3_aa: ASSEMRQQNTEAF

v_call: TRBV19
j_call: TRBJ2-2
cdr3_aa: ASSKTVGNTGELF

v_call: TRBV5-4
j_call: TRBJ2-6
cdr3_aa: ASSAWDISGANVLT

v_call: TRBV5-1
j_call: TRBJ2-7
cdr3_aa: ASRQEGGYEQY

v_call: TRBV19
j_call: TRBJ1-5
cdr3_aa: ASTQTGGSRQPQH

v_call: TRBV4-2
j_call: TRBJ1-2
cdr3_aa: ASSQGETAYGYT

v_call: TRBV20-1
j_call: TRBJ2-3
cdr3_aa: SARGLASTDTQY

v_call: TRBV25-1
j_call: TRBJ2-3
cdr3_aa: ASSVQGAVHTQY

v_call: TRBV7-8
j_call: TRBJ2-3
cdr3_aa: ASSSQGGGTDTQY

v_call: TRBV5-1
j_call: TRBJ2-2
cdr3_aa: ASSLSGARNTGELF

v_call: TRBV28
j_call: TRBJ1-4
cdr3_aa: ASSPGTGVNEKLF

v_call: TRBV20-1
j_call: TRBJ2-7
cdr3_aa: SARPGTSVNSYEQY

v_call: TRBV29-1
j_call: TRBJ2-2
cdr3_aa: SVEEHTGELF

v_call: TRBV7-2
j_call: TRBJ2-2
cdr3_aa: ASSFGLANTGELF

v_call: TRBV29-1
j_call: TRBJ1-2
cdr3_aa: SAIFGTGNYGYT

v_call: TRBV7-4
j_call: TRBJ2-1
cdr3_aa: ASSNRDRDIVDEQF

v_call: TRBV18
j_call: TRBJ2-1
cdr3_aa: ASHSAAPNNEQF

v_call: TRBV29-1
j_call: TRBJ2-3
cdr3_aa: SVSAGAGDTQY

v_call: TRBV7-2
j_call: TRBJ2-5
cdr3_aa: ASSLAGAQETQY

v_call: TRBV4-3
j_call: TRBJ1-6
cdr3_aa: ASSRSSEDSPLH

v_call: TRBV7-2
j_call: TRBJ2-7
cdr3_aa: ASSPFGGEGYEQY

v_call: TRBV4-3
j_call: TRBJ2-6
cdr3_aa: ASSQDWRGSGANVLT

v_call: TRBV19
j_call: TRBJ2-7
cdr3_aa: ASSITGISNEQY